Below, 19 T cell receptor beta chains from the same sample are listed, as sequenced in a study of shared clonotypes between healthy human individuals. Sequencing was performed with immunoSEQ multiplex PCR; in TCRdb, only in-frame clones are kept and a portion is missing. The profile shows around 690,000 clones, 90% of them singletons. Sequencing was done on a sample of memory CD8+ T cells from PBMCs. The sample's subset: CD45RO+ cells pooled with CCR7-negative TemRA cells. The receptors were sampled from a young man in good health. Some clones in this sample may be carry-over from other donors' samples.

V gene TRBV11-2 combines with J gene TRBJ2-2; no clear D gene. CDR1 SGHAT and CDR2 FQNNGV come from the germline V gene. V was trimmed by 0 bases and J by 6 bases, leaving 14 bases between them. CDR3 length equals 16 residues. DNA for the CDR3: TGTGCCAGCAGCTTAGACGGGTGGATGGTTTCCGGGGAGCTGTTTTTT. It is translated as CASSLDGWMVSGELFF.

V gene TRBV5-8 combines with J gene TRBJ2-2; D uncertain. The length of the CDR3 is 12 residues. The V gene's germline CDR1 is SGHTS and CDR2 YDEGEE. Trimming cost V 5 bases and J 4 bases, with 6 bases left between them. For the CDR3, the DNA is TGTGCCAGCAGTGGGATCACCGGGGAGCTGTTTTTT. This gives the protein CASSGITGELFF.

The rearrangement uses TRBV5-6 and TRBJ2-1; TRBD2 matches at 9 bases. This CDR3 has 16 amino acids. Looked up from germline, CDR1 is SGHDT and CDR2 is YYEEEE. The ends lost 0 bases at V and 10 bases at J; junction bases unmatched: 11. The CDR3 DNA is TGTGCCAGCAGCTTGGCGGGCGGGAGGGCCGCCCGGGAGCAGTTCTTC. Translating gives CASSLAGGRAAREQFF.

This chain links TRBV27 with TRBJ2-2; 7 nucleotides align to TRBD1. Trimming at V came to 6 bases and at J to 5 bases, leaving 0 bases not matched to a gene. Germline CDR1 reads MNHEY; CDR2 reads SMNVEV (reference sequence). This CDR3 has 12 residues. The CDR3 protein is CASRQGTGELFF. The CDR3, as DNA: TGTGCCAGCAGACAGGGGACCGGGGAGCTGTTTTTT.

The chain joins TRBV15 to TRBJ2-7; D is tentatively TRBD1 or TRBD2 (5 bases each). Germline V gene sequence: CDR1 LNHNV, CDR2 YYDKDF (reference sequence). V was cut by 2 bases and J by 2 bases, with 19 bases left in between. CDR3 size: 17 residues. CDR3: CATSRHIRDGETYEQYF. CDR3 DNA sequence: TGTGCCACCAGCAGACATATTCGGGACGGGGAAACCTACGAGCAGTACTTC.

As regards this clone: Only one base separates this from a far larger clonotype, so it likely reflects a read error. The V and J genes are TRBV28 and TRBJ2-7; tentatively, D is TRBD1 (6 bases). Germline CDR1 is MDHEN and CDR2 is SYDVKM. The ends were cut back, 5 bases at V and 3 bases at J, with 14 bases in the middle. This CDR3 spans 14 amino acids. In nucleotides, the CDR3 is TGTGCCAGCAGTCCACCGAGGACAGACTACGAGCAGTACTTC. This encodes CASSPPRTDYEQYF.

This CDR3 reads CASSLPPWWEDGNTIYF. The DNA of the CDR3 is TGTGCCAGCAGCTTACCCCCATGGTGGGAGGACGGAAACACCATATATTTT. The V call is TRBV7-2, the J call TRBJ1-3; D gene ambiguous. The V end was cut by 2 bases, the J end by 4 bases, with 18 bases between. CDR1 and CDR2 (germline): SGHTA, FQGNSA. The CDR3 has 17 amino acids. Supplemented by reference TRBV7-2 and TRBJ1-3, the full variable domain reads GAGVSQSPSNKVTEKGKDVELRCDPISGHTALYWYRQSLGQGLEFLIYFQGNSAPDKSGLPSDRFSAERTGGSVSTLTIQRTQQEDSAVYLCASSLPPWWEDGNTIYFGEGSWLTVV.

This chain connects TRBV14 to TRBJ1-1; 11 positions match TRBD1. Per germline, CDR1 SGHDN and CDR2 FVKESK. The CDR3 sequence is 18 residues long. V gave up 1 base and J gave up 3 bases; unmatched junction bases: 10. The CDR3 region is CASSQGIRDRGWDTEAFF. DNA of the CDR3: TGTGCCAGCAGCCAAGGAATCAGGGACAGGGGGTGGGACACTGAAGCTTTCTTT.

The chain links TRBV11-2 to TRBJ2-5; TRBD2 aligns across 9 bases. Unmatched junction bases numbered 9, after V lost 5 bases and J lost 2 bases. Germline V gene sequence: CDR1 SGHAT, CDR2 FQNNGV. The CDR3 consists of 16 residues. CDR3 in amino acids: CASSPGGGGLQETQYF. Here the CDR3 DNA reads TGTGCCAGCAGCCCCGGCGGGGGGGGGCTTCAAGAGACCCAGTACTTC. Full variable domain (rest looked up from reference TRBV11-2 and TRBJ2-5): EAGVAQSPRYKIIEKRQSVAFWCNPISGHATLYWYQQILGQGPKLLIQFQNNGVVDDSQLPKDRFSAERLKGVDSTLKIQPAKLEDSAVYLCASSPGGGGLQETQYFGPGTRLLVL.

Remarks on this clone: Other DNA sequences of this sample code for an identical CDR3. CDR3 sequence: CASSLGTVNTEAFF. CDR3 nucleotides: TGTGCCAGCAGCTTAGGGACGGTGAACACTGAAGCTTTCTTT. The chain combines TRBV5-6 with TRBJ1-1; D may be TRBD1 (5 bases). CDR3 length equals 14 residues. V was trimmed by 2 bases and J by 0 bases, leaving 8 bases between them. CDR1 is SGHDT, CDR2 YYEEEE, per germline.

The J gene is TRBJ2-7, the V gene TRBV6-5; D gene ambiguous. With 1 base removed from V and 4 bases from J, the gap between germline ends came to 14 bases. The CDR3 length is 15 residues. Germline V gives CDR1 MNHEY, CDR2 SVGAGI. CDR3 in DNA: TGTGCCAGCAGTTACTTTGGGATCGGCCTGTACGAGCAGTACTTC. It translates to CASSYFGIGLYEQYF.

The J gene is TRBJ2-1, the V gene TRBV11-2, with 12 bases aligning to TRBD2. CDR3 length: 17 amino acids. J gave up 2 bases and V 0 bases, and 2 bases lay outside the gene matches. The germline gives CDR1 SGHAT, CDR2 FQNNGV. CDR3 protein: CASSLDRTSGAYNEQFF. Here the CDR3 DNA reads TGTGCCAGCAGCTTAGATCGGACTAGCGGGGCCTACAATGAGCAGTTCTTC.

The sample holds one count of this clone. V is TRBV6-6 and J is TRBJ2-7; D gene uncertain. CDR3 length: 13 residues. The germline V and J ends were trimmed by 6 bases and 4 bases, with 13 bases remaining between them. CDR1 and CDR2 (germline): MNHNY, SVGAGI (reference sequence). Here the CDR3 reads CASRYNSQYEQYF. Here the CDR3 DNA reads TGTGCCAGCAGATACAACTCTCAGTACGAGCAGTACTTC.

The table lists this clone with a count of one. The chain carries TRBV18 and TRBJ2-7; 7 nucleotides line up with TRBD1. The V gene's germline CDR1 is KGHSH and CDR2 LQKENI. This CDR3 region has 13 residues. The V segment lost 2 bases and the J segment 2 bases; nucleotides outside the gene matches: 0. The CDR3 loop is CASSPGTAYEQYF. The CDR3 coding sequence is TGTGCCAGCTCACCAGGGACAGCCTACGAGCAGTACTTC.

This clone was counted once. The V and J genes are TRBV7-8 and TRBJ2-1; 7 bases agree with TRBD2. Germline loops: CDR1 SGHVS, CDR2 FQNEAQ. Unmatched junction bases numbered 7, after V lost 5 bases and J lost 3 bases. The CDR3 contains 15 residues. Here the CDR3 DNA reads TGTGCCAGCAGCGCATCTAGCGGTGTCTACAATGAGCAGTTCTTC. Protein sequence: CASSASSGVYNEQFF.

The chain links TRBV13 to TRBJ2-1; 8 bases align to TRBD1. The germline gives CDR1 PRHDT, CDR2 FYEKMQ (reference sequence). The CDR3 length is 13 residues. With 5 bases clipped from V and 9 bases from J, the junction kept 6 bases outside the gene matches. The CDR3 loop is CASSAIDRGEQFF. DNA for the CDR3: TGTGCCAGCAGCGCAATAGACAGGGGTGAGCAGTTCTTC.

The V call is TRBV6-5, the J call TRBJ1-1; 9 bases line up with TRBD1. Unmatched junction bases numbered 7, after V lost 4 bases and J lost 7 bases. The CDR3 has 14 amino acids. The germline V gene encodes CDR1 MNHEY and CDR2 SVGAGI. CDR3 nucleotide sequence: TGTGCCAGCAGTTCCTGGACAGGGGAGGGTGAAGCTTTCTTT. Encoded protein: CASSSWTGEGEAFF.

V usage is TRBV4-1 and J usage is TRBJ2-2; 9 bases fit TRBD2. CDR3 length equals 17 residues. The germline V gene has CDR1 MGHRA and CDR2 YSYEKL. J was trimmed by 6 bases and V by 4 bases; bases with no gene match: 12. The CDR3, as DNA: TGCGCCAGCAGCCCCAGCGGGAGCGGGAGGATCGCCGGGGAGCTGTTTTTT. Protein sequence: CASSPSGSGRIAGELFF.

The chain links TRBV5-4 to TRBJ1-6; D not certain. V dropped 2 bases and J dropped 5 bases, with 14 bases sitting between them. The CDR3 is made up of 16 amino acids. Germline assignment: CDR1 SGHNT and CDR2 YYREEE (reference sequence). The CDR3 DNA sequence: TGTGCCAGCAGCTTAAAGCGGGAGGAGGATAATTCACCCCTCCACTTT. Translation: CASSLKREEDNSPLHF.